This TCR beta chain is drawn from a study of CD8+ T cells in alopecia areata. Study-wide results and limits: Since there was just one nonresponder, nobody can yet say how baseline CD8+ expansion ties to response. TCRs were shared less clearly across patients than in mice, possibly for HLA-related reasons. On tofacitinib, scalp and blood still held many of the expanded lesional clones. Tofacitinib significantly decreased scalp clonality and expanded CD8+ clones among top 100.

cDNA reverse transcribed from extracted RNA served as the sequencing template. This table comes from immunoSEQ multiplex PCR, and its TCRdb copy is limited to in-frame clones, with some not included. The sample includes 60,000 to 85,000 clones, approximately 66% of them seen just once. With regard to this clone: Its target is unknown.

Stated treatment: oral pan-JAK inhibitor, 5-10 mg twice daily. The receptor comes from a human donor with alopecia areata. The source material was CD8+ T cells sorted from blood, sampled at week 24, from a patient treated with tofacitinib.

Written as DNA, the CDR3 is TGTGCCATCTCGGGGGGCCGAGAAGGTGAGCAGTTCTTC. Amino acids: CAISGGREGEQFF. V is TRBV10-3 and J is TRBJ2-1; TRBD2 is a possible D gene (7 bases). Germline V CDR1 and CDR2: ENHRY, SYGVKD. Trimming took off 8 bases at V and 9 bases at J, with 17 bases between the two ends. The CDR3 length is 13 residues.